Below, 20 T cell receptor beta chains from the same sample are listed, as sequenced in a study of cytomegalovirus exposure and HLA in healthy donors. Amplification used 60 Vbeta primers and 13 Jbeta primers. The assay was immunoSEQ multiplex PCR, and TCRdb's table has in-frame clones only and misses some. The sample has 150,000 to 200,000 clones, around 80% seen once. The sequenced material came from PBMCs. These receptors were obtained from a woman aged 45-59 years in good health and CMV-seronegative.

The V and J genes are TRBV5-6 and TRBJ2-4, with D possibly matching TRBD1 (5 bases). From germline, CDR1 is SGHDT and CDR2 YYEEEE. CDR3 length: 16 amino acids. Trimming took 2 bases from V and 0 from J, leaving 12 bases between them. This chain's CDR3 is CASSFTTASAKNIQYF. The CDR3 DNA sequence: TGTGCCAGCAGCTTTACGACAGCTTCAGCCAAAAACATTCAGTACTTC.

In this sample, this clone turned up a few times. The chain is built from TRBV28 and TRBJ2-1; the match to TRBD1 covers 8 bases. CDR1 is MDHEN and CDR2 is SYDVKM in the germline V gene. The CDR3 covers 15 residues. V lost 4 bases and J lost 12; bases outside the gene matches: 14. CDR3 coding DNA: TGTGCCAGCAGTTCCCGACAGGGGCTACACAAAAGGCAGTTCTTC. This encodes CASSSRQGLHKRQFF.

This chain links TRBV14 with TRBJ2-5; 8 nucleotides match TRBD1. The J call may be wrong; the DNA end is better matched by TRBJ2-7. Germline loops: CDR1 SGHDN, CDR2 FVKESK. This CDR3 spans 14 amino acids. The CDR3 loop is CASSPNRGSYEQYF. The CDR3, as DNA: TGTGCCAGCAGCCCTAACAGGGGGTCCTACGAGCAGTACTTC.

The V call is TRBV5-1, the J call TRBJ2-1; TRBD1 agrees at 7 bases. With V trimmed by 5 bases and J by 0 bases, 5 bases remained unmatched. The CDR3 contains 15 residues. The germline gives CDR1 SGHRS, CDR2 YFSETQ. The CDR3 loop is CASRQDRSSYNEQFF. The CDR3 DNA follows: TGCGCCAGCAGACAGGACAGGAGCTCCTACAATGAGCAGTTCTTC.

The chain uses TRBV5-1 and TRBJ1-1; tentatively, D is TRBD1 (6 bases). Germline lookup yields CDR1 SGHRS and CDR2 YFSETQ. Trimming cost V 0 bases and J 4 bases, with 13 bases left between them. This CDR3 has 15 amino acids. The DNA for the CDR3 is TGCGCCAGCAGCTTGGTAGGGGGGGGACGCACTGAAGCTTTCTTT. Translation gives CASSLVGGGRTEAFF.

The gene calls are TRBV6-1 and TRBJ2-2, with TRBD1 matching over 9 bases. The junction had 7 bases not matched to a gene; V was cut back by 6 bases and J by 5 bases. Germline CDR1 is MNHNS and CDR2 is SASEGT. The CDR3 has 15 residues. CDR3 region: CASSSQGARTGELFF. CDR3 nucleotides: TGTGCCAGCAGCTCACAGGGGGCGCGGACCGGGGAGCTGTTTTTT.

As to this clone: The germline gene is not matched at one end of the junction; a read error may be the cause. The rearrangement uses TRBV7-9 and TRBJ2-7; 7 positions match TRBD1. CDR1 SEHNR and CDR2 FQNEAQ come from the germline V gene (reference sequence). The CDR3 is made up of 14 amino acids. CDR3 protein: CSSSYRDSSYEQYF. The CDR3 bases are TGTTCCAGCAGCTATAGGGACAGCTCCTACGAGCAGTACTTC.

The V gene is TRBV29-1, the J gene TRBJ2-1; 8 bases are a match to TRBD2. The CDR3 has 14 amino acids. Trimming removed 7 bases from V and 4 bases from J; junction bases left unmatched: 9. The germline V gene encodes CDR1 SQVTM and CDR2 ANQGSEA. Written as DNA, the CDR3 is TGCAGCGAAGGAGCGGGAGTTGGATACAATGAGCAGTTCTTC. It codes for CSEGAGVGYNEQFF.

The CDR3 coding sequence is TGCGCCAGCAGCTTGGAGGGGACAGGGGGGGACGAGCAGTACTTC. It encodes CASSLEGTGGDEQYF. This rearrangement joins TRBV5-1 to TRBJ2-7; 11 bases are shared with TRBD1. This CDR3 contains 15 residues. V gave up 0 bases and J gave up 5 bases; unmatched junction bases: 4. Per the germline V gene, CDR1 is SGHRS and CDR2 is YFSETQ.

The chain combines TRBV10-3 with TRBJ1-4; TRBD1 matches 10 bases. CDR1 is ENHRY and CDR2 is SYGVKD in the germline V gene. Trimming at V came to 10 bases and at J to 5 bases, leaving 7 bases not matched to a gene. There are 14 residues in the CDR3. For the CDR3, the DNA is TGTGCCACCTCACCGGGACAGGGGAATGAAAAACTGTTTTTT. Its protein product is CATSPGQGNEKLFF.

This rearrangement joins TRBV10-1 to TRBJ1-2; no clear D gene. Germline lookup yields CDR1 WNHNN and CDR2 SYGVQD (reference sequence). Trimming pared 10 bases from V and 5 bases from J, leaving 20 bases between. This CDR3 region has 14 residues. The CDR3 nucleotides read TGCGCCATTCTCTCGACTGCTCCGGGTTATGGCTACACCTTC. Encoded protein: CAILSTAPGYGYTF.

CDR3 sequence (DNA): TGTGCCAGCAGCCAAGATCGGACAGGGATTAACACTGAAGCTTTCTTT. It specifies CASSQDRTGINTEAFF. The rearrangement uses TRBV14 and TRBJ1-1, with 8 bases that match TRBD1. This CDR3 contains 16 residues. Per the germline V gene, CDR1 is SGHDN and CDR2 is FVKESK. Losses at the gene ends were 0 bases for V and 2 bases for J; bases not matched to a gene: 5.

This chain connects TRBV6-5 to TRBJ2-1; tentatively, D is TRBD2 (5 bases). V was trimmed by 6 bases and J by 9 bases, leaving 12 bases between them. Looked up from germline, CDR1 is MNHEY and CDR2 is SVGAGI. The length of the CDR3 is 12 residues. The CDR3 protein is CASRTPGGEQFF. CDR3 nucleotides: TGTGCCAGCAGAACCCCCGGAGGTGAGCAGTTCTTC.

The gene calls are TRBV28 and TRBJ2-1; D unresolved. V gave up 3 bases and J gave up 8 bases, with 8 bases separating them. Germline V gene lookup returns CDR1 MDHEN and CDR2 SYDVKM. The CDR3 extends over 12 amino acids. CDR3: CASSLPRYEQFF. CDR3 coding DNA: TGTGCCAGCAGTTTGCCCAGGTATGAGCAGTTCTTC.

The chain carries TRBV2 and TRBJ2-2; TRBD2 agrees at 11 bases. Germline CDR1 reads SNHLY; CDR2 reads FYNNEI. The CDR3 consists of 15 residues. After removal of 6 bases from V and 8 bases from J, the junction contained 8 bases not matched to a gene. The CDR3 nucleotides are TGTGCCAGCAGCCTTAGCGGGAGGGTTCCTGGGGAGCTGTTTTTT. This translates into CASSLSGRVPGELFF. The full variable domain, rest sourced from reference TRBV2 and TRBJ2-2, is EPEVTQTPSHQVTQMGQEVILRCVPISNHLYFYWYRQILGQKVEFLVSFYNNEISEKSEIFDDQFSVERPDGSNFTLKIRSTKLEDSAMYFCASSLSGRVPGELFFGEGSRLTVL.

This chain links TRBV7-6 with TRBJ1-1; TRBD1 matches 8 bases. The CDR3 is made up of 14 amino acids. The germline V gene encodes CDR1 SGHVS and CDR2 FNYEAQ. V was pared by 6 bases and J by 3 bases, with 6 bases of the junction left unmatched. The CDR3: CASRPRRGHTEAFF. In DNA, the CDR3 is TGTGCCAGCAGACCGCGCAGGGGGCACACTGAAGCTTTCTTT.

The chain combines TRBV5-1 with TRBJ2-3, with 9 bases fitting TRBD2. CDR1 and CDR2 (germline): SGHRS, YFSETQ. The CDR3 is 16 residues long. J gave up 6 bases and V 0 bases, and 8 bases lay outside the gene matches. The CDR3 DNA is TGCGCCAGCAGCTTGGATGGCGGGGGGGCCTCGGATACGCAGTATTTT. Translating it yields CASSLDGGGASDTQYF.

The genes are TRBV28 and TRBJ2-7; possibly TRBD1 for D (6 bases). Deletions cut 8 bases from V and 5 bases from J, with 13 bases between. The CDR3 covers 12 residues. The germline V gene has CDR1 MDHEN and CDR2 SYDVKM. The chain's CDR3 is CASRRDTHEQYF. In DNA form, the CDR3 reads TGTGCCAGCCGCCGGGACACCCACGAGCAGTACTTC.

The chain has TRBV18 and TRBJ2-1; 10 bases line up with TRBD1. CDR1 KGHSH and CDR2 LQKENI come from the germline V gene. V shed 6 bases, J shed 6 bases, and the junction held 11 bases outside the gene matches. This CDR3 contains 16 residues. Written as DNA, the CDR3 is TGTGCCAGCTCTCCCCGACGTGGACAGGGGGGCAATGAGCAGTTCTTC. This encodes CASSPRRGQGGNEQFF.

The genes are TRBV28 and TRBJ2-7; 8 bases fit TRBD2. The CDR3 has 13 amino acids. After removal of 5 bases from V and 6 bases from J, the junction contained 6 bases not matched to a gene. Germline CDR1 reads MDHEN; CDR2 reads SYDVKM. Here the CDR3 DNA reads TGTGCCAGCAGTGCCCGACTAGCGAGCGAGCAGTACTTC. Translated, it gives CASSARLASEQYF. The full variable domain, rest sourced from reference TRBV28 and TRBJ2-7, is DVKVTQSSRYLVKRTGEKVFLECVQDMDHENMFWYRQDPGLGLRLIYFSYDVKMKEKGDIPEGYSVSREKKERFSLILESASTNQTSMYLCASSARLASEQYFGPGTRLTVT.